One and the same sample provided the 27 T cell receptor beta chains below, sequenced in a study of blood T cell repertoires in COVID-19. Data came from immunoSEQ multiplex PCR; TCRdb stores just in-frame clones and leaves some out. The sample has fewer than 250,000 clones, 70% to 90% seen once; the top ten hold 11%. Sequencing was done on a sample of PBMCs or T cells enriched from blood (not recorded which). The receptors were sampled from a man younger than 40 who had recovered from COVID-19.

The chain combines TRBV6-5 with TRBJ2-7, with TRBD2 matching over 7 bases. This CDR3 region has 13 residues. V lost 7 bases to trimming and J lost 2 bases; unmatched junction nucleotides: 5. The V gene's germline CDR1 is MNHEY and CDR2 SVGAGI. CDR3 bases: TGTGCCAGCAACCTAGCGGATGCCTACGAGCAGTACTTC. Its protein product is CASNLADAYEQYF.

This chain joins TRBV7-2 and TRBJ1-3; 7 positions agree with TRBD1. This CDR3 has 16 amino acids. The ends lost 2 bases at V and 4 bases at J; junction bases unmatched: 8. CDR1 and CDR2 from the germline V gene are SGHTA and FQGNSA. In nucleotides, the CDR3 is TGTGCCAGCAGCTTATCCGGGTCAGGGGGAGGAAACACCATATATTTT. Translated: CASSLSGSGGGNTIYF.

The chain carries TRBV10-3 and TRBJ1-4, with D maybe TRBD1 (5 bases). The CDR3 loop spans 16 amino acids. V lost 0 bases and J 7 bases, leaving 15 bases between the germline ends. Germline CDR1 and CDR2: ENHRY and SYGVKD. The CDR3 protein is CAISESGGLRVEKLFF. The CDR3 DNA reads as TGTGCCATCAGTGAGTCGGGGGGACTGCGGGTTGAAAAACTGTTTTTT.

This chain connects TRBV28 to TRBJ2-7, with D possibly matching TRBD1 (6 bases). Looked up from germline, CDR1 is MDHEN and CDR2 is SYDVKM. Trimming cost V 8 bases and J 5 bases, with 13 bases left between them. This CDR3 comprises 12 residues. In DNA, the CDR3 is TGTGCCAGCCGCTCAGGGGAACACGAGCAGTACTTC. Protein product: CASRSGEHEQYF.

The chain recombines TRBV6-5 with TRBJ1-6; D call uncertain. Trimming left V 2 bases short and J 0 bases short, with 5 bases between. This CDR3 contains 15 residues. Germline V CDR1 and CDR2: MNHEY, SVGAGI. CDR3 sequence (DNA): TGTGCCAGCAGTTACACTCGCTCCTATAATTCACCCCTCCACTTT. The encoded protein is CASSYTRSYNSPLHF.

In its sample, this clone was seen a few times. V gene TRBV3-1 (or the pseudogene TRBV3-2) combines with J gene TRBJ2-2, with TRBD1 as a possible D gene (6 bases). The CDR3 is 15 amino acids. V was cut by 6 bases and J by 6 bases, with 17 bases left in between. The germline CDR1 and CDR2 sequences are LGHDT and YNNKEL (reference sequence). In DNA form, the CDR3 reads TGTGCCAGCAGGAACTACAGGGCAGGCGCCGGGGAGCTGTTTTTT. As protein: CASRNYRAGAGELFF.

The chain combines TRBV28 with TRBJ2-2, with D maybe TRBD2 (6 bases). V gave up 1 base and J gave up 2 bases, with 14 bases separating them. This CDR3 has 17 amino acids. CDR1 is MDHEN and CDR2 is SYDVKM in the germline V gene. The CDR3 is CASSLSGVFSNTGELFF. In DNA form, the CDR3 reads TGTGCCAGCAGTTTATCGGGGGTGTTCAGTAACACCGGGGAGCTGTTTTTT.

This clone came up once. The chain is built from TRBV30 and TRBJ1-6, with D perhaps matching TRBD1 (5 bases). CDR3 length equals 15 residues. Per germline, CDR1 GTSNPN and CDR2 SVGIG (reference sequence). The V end was cut by 5 bases, the J end by 6 bases, with 17 bases between. The chain's CDR3 is CAWYGGGASNSPLHF. The CDR3 region has the DNA TGTGCCTGGTACGGGGGGGGTGCCTCTAATTCACCCCTCCACTTT.

The V and J genes are TRBV3-1 (or the pseudogene TRBV3-2) and TRBJ2-2; 9 bases map to TRBD1. Trimming removed 2 bases from V and 6 bases from J; junction bases left unmatched: 7. CDR3 length: 16 amino acids. CDR1 LGHDT and CDR2 YNNKEL come from the germline V gene (reference sequence). The CDR3 region has the DNA TGTGCCAGCAGCCAATACAGGGGGCGCGATTCCGGGGAGCTGTTTTTT. Translating gives CASSQYRGRDSGELFF.

The rearrangement uses TRBV19 and TRBJ1-1; TRBD1 is a possible D gene (5 bases). This CDR3 comprises 14 residues. The germline V gene has CDR1 LNHDA and CDR2 SQIVND (reference sequence). V lost 0 bases, J lost 0 bases, and 5 bases lay in between. The CDR3 DNA follows: TGTGCCAGTAGTATAGAAGGGGTGAACACTGAAGCTTTCTTT. This codes for CASSIEGVNTEAFF.

The chain couples TRBV7-3 to TRBJ2-5; D remains ambiguous. Germline values: CDR1 SGHTA, CDR2 FQGTGA. CDR3 length equals 13 residues. Deletions cut 1 base from V and 2 bases from J, with 5 bases between. Here the CDR3 reads CASSLNSQETQYF. The CDR3 bases are TGTGCCAGCAGCTTAAACTCACAAGAGACCCAGTACTTC.

This clone has just one count. This rearrangement joins TRBV19 to TRBJ1-1; no clear D. The CDR3 runs 13 residues. V lost 4 bases and J lost 0, with 6 bases in between. Germline V gene data show CDR1 as LNHDA and CDR2 as SQIVND (reference sequence). The CDR3 DNA is TGTGCCAGTAGTACTGTCCTGAACACTGAAGCTTTCTTT. It is translated as CASSTVLNTEAFF.

The chain couples TRBV5-5 to TRBJ2-1; possibly TRBD1 for D (6 bases). The CDR3 consists of 14 residues. CDR1 SGHKS and CDR2 YYEKEE come from the germline V gene (reference sequence). The ends were cut back, 6 bases at V and 4 bases at J, with 14 bases in the middle. CDR3 loop: CASIDQGSYNEQFF. In nucleotides, the CDR3 is TGTGCCAGCATCGATCAGGGGAGTTACAATGAGCAGTTCTTC.

The chain employs TRBV12-3 or TRBV12-4 and TRBJ2-7; 7 nucleotides line up with TRBD1. V was clipped by 6 bases and J by 3 bases; unmatched bases: 5. The length of the CDR3 is 13 residues. In DNA form, the CDR3 reads TGTGCCAGCAGCCCCGGGACAGTCTACGAGCAGTACTTC. It codes for CASSPGTVYEQYF.

This chain uses TRBV30 with TRBJ2-3; 7 positions agree with TRBD2. Germline V gene lookup returns CDR1 GTSNPN and CDR2 SVGIG (reference sequence). The CDR3 is made up of 16 amino acids. V lost 2 bases to trimming and J lost 4 bases; unmatched junction nucleotides: 12. The CDR3 DNA reads TGTGCCTGGAGTCGATCGGGACTATCCCTGCCAGATACGCAGTATTTT. Translating it yields CAWSRSGLSLPDTQYF.

The chain employs TRBV6-5 and TRBJ2-7, with D uncertain. This CDR3 region has 14 residues. V gave up 2 bases and J gave up 7 bases, with 15 bases separating them. Germline lookup yields CDR1 MNHEY and CDR2 SVGAGI. The CDR3 DNA is TGTGCCAGCAGTTACGGGCCCCGACCGGATGAGCAGTACTTC. Amino acid sequence: CASSYGPRPDEQYF.

This chain links TRBV3-1 (or the pseudogene TRBV3-2) with TRBJ2-3; 9 positions agree with TRBD1. Germline V gene data show CDR1 as LGHDT and CDR2 as YNNKEL (reference sequence). The length of the CDR3 is 16 residues. V trimming: 4 bases; J trimming: 3 bases; junction bases outside the gene matches: 8. CDR3 in amino acids: CASSRGTGRVTDTQYF. In DNA, the CDR3 is TGTGCCAGCAGCCGAGGGACAGGGAGAGTTACAGATACGCAGTATTTT.

This clone appeared once. This chain uses TRBV28 with TRBJ1-6; TRBD1 might be the D (5 bases). Germline assignment: CDR1 MDHEN and CDR2 SYDVKM. The CDR3 contains 12 residues. Trimming left V 6 bases short and J 19 bases short, with 19 bases between. The CDR3 DNA follows: TGTGCCAGCAGCTGGGGGGGGAGGGCCGGACACTTT. This gives the protein CASSWGGRAGHF.

This chain connects TRBV5-1 to TRBJ2-7; D not resolved. The germline gives CDR1 SGHRS, CDR2 YFSETQ. This CDR3 is 12 amino acids long. Trimming pared 2 bases from V and 2 bases from J, leaving 5 bases between. CDR3 sequence (DNA): TGCGCCAGCAGCTTAGGAGCCTACGAGCAGTACTTC. It translates to CASSLGAYEQYF. The complete variable domain, with remaining parts taken from reference TRBV5-1 and TRBJ2-7, reads KAGVTQTPRYLIKTRGQQVTLSCSPISGHRSVSWYQQTPGQGLQFLFEYFSETQRNKGNFPGRFSGRQFSNSRSEMNVSTLELGDSALYLCASSLGAYEQYFGPGTRLTVT.

The J gene is TRBJ2-3, the V gene TRBV7-8, with D possibly matching TRBD1 (5 bases). V lost 2 bases, J lost 2 bases, and 11 bases lay in between. Germline V lookup: CDR1 SGHVS, CDR2 FQNEAQ. The CDR3 is 15 amino acids. The CDR3 loop is CASSLLTEITDTQYF. CDR3 DNA: TGTGCCAGCAGCTTATTGACAGAAATCACAGATACGCAGTATTTT.

This clone was seen a single time. V usage is TRBV7-2 and J usage is TRBJ1-2; 7 positions match TRBD1. V trimming: 5 bases; J trimming: 11 bases; junction bases outside the gene matches: 5. Germline V gene lookup returns CDR1 SGHTA and CDR2 FQGNSA. This CDR3 region has 11 residues. In DNA form, the CDR3 reads TGTGCCAGCAGCCCAGGGGGGAGGTACACCTTC. Encoded protein: CASSPGGRYTF.

This clone was counted a single time. Relative to the germline gene, one junction end is altered; a read error may explain this. The chain combines TRBV3-1 (or the pseudogene TRBV3-2) with TRBJ2-7; a weak D match, TRBD2 (6 bases). This CDR3 has 12 amino acids. Per the germline V gene, CDR1 is LGHDT and CDR2 is YNNKEL (reference sequence). CDR3 bases: TGTGCCAGCAGCCAAGATCCCCTAGCGCCTAAATTC. Translated, it gives CASSQDPLAPKF.

V usage is TRBV7-2 and J usage is TRBJ2-5; D perhaps matches TRBD2 (7 bases). The CDR3 length is 15 residues. V shed 2 bases and J shed 2 bases, with 12 bases lying between them. Germline lookup yields CDR1 SGHTA and CDR2 FQGNSA. CDR3 amino acids: CASSLRGGQQETQYF. The CDR3 nucleotides are TGTGCCAGCAGCTTAAGGGGGGGGCAACAAGAGACCCAGTACTTC.

In this sample, this clone turned up once. The rearrangement joins TRBV4-1 to TRBJ2-5; TRBD1 aligns across 8 bases. After removal of 6 bases from V and 7 bases from J, the junction contained 13 bases not matched to a gene. This CDR3 comprises 15 residues. From germline, CDR1 is MGHRA and CDR2 YSYEKL. CDR3 loop: CASRKTGQAMGTQYF. For the CDR3, the DNA is TGCGCCAGCAGGAAAACGGGACAGGCCATGGGGACCCAGTACTTC.

The chain joins TRBV7-3 to TRBJ2-3; D is unresolved. The CDR3 sequence is 13 residues long. Germline-derived CDR1 and CDR2 are SGHTA and FQGTGA. The V end was cut by 3 bases, the J end by 4 bases, with 8 bases between. The CDR3 coding sequence is TGTGCCAGCAGCTTTCTTCAGGCAGATACGCAGTATTTT. As protein: CASSFLQADTQYF. The whole variable domain, filled in from reference TRBV7-3 and TRBJ2-3, reads GAGVSQTPSNKVTEKGKYVELRCDPISGHTALYWYRQSLGQGPEFLIYFQGTGAADDSGLPNDRFFAVRPEGSVSTLKIQRTERGDSAVYLCASSFLQADTQYFGPGTRLTVL.

V gene TRBV5-1 combines with J gene TRBJ2-3; 8 bases fit TRBD1. V shed 4 bases, J shed 5 bases, and the junction held 9 bases outside the gene matches. The CDR3 sequence is 15 residues long. Germline CDR1 and CDR2: SGHRS and YFSETQ. For the CDR3, the DNA is TGCGCCAGCAGCCCGACAGGGGATGAGGGAGATACGCAGTATTTT. Translation: CASSPTGDEGDTQYF.

The chain uses TRBV14 and TRBJ1-3; D may be TRBD1 (5 bases). V shed 4 bases and J shed 0 bases, with 22 bases lying between them. CDR1 SGHDN and CDR2 FVKESK come from the germline V gene. The CDR3 runs 19 residues. The CDR3 loop reads CASSPLPGREDGSGNTIYF. CDR3 DNA: TGTGCCAGCAGCCCGCTCCCCGGCAGGGAGGATGGCTCTGGAAACACCATATATTTT.